The clone carrying this T cell receptor (beta chain) was seen a few times. CDR1 MNHEY and CDR2 SMNVEV come from the germline V gene (reference sequence). V shed 5 bases and J shed 6 bases, with 11 bases lying between them. This CDR3 region has 13 residues. In the source study's methods: Quantification of nucleated cells was approximated via reference gene primer amplification. Using immunoSEQ multiplex PCR, the repertoire was profiled, and TCRdb retains in-frame clones only, with some absent. The V and J calls and clone size were taken over from that table, and D and trimming were inferred from the DNA. The sample shows about 150,000 clones, around 88% of them seen only once. The sample originates from a study of blood T cell repertoires in COVID-19.

The sequence derives from a human donor in a cohort sampled during active COVID-19. V gene TRBV27 combines with J gene TRBJ2-4; the D gene is possibly TRBD2 (5 bases). Input material: peripheral blood. As DNA, the CDR3 is TGTGCCAGCAGTCCGGGATCCGTAAACATTCAGTACTTC. Translating gives CASSPGSVNIQYF.